This T cell receptor beta chain is from a study of blood T cell repertoires in COVID-19 (dated by TCRdb to 2018 to 2021). Background for the entire study: Samples covering the acute and convalescent phases of COVID-19 were provided by collaborators in the United States, Italy and Spain. The prospective study material was composed of cDNA or gDNA derived from T cells, B-cell-depleted T cells, or PBMCs. Deeply sampled blood TCRbeta repertoires from subjects exposed to, actively infected with, or recovered from COVID-19 were included in the dataset. The repertoires were made available in a free public database intended to serve as a resource for research on the immune response to SARS-CoV-2. Samples came from the ongoing ImmuneRACE study (first 160 participants) plus 1,254 subjects from 6 global collaborators. Nearly every sample came with metadata listing a de-identified subject ID, COVID-19 status, age in years and sex. Where HLA class I and class II types were available, the types were taken from metadata supplied by the sample provider, not from assay-based typing.

TCRbeta CDR3 regions were amplified from genomic DNA by means of the immunoSEQ Assay, a bias-controlled multiplex PCR. Per the original workflow: Within the assay, amplification of reference gene primers was used to estimate how many nucleated cells each sample contained. To quantify the absolute abundance of each unique TCRbeta CDR3 rearrangement, sequence reads were collapsed and filtered. For each sample, productive Simpson clonality was calculated as the square root of Simpson's diversity index across productive rearrangements. In TCRdb, the immuneACCESS table is reduced to in-frame sequences with V and J assigned. These tables do not hold every clone; where another copy was compared, an unresolved V gene accounts for under half, and the others remain unexplained. From that table come the V and J calls and clone size; the DNA was used to work out D and trimming. The sample profile shows just over 150,000 clones; about 85% of them were found once. Together, the top ten hold less than 3.5% of the sample.

Each collaborating institution followed its own protocols to collect whole blood in K2EDTA tubes. Collaborator samples were shipped for TCRbeta analysis as frozen whole blood, isolated PBMCs, or DNA extracted from either sample type. Turning to this clone: There is no known antigen for this receptor. No much larger clone is present one base from it, and per-base qualities are unavailable.

Broader findings and caveats from the paper: Clinical and demographic metadata were provided uncurated, with the amount varying by source and participant.

V is cut back by 6 bases and J by 6 bases, with 11 bases in the junction unmatched. The CDR3 goes from the cysteine to the phenylalanine over 16 residues. Only the CDR3 part of the read is kept: 48 bases, read in frame from the first base. According to the germline V gene, CDR1 reads SQVTM and CDR2 reads ANQGSEA. This receptor chain uses TRBV29-1 and TRBJ1-6; 10 bases in between match TRBD1. The TCR was taken from a human donor with acute or convalescent COVID-19. The donor label of this sample is uncertain. Source material: peripheral blood. CDR3 reads: CSVSLGQGVGNSPLHF. Read as DNA, the sequence is TGCAGCGTCTCCTTAGGACAGGGGGTGGGTAATTCACCCCTCCACTTT.